This is a list of T cell receptor beta chains from one sample in a study of blood T cell repertoires in COVID-19. Sequencing was performed with immunoSEQ multiplex PCR; in TCRdb, only in-frame clones are kept and a portion is missing. The table has 83,000 or so clones, approximately 77% seen once. Sequenced material: peripheral blood. These receptors were collected from an elderly woman with acute or convalescent COVID-19. The CDR3 runs from the conserved cysteine through the conserved F or W. D genes are given only for firm matches. Clone size is not always given. Where it is, it says once, few, many or a class for expanded clones.

TRBD1,TRBV30,TRBJ1-5,-,TGTGCCTGGAGTGGGACAGGGGGGCACCAGCCCCAGCATTTT,CAWSGTGGHQPQHF
TRBD2,TRBV4-2,TRBJ2-5,once,TGTGCCAGCAGTAGGGCGGGGGGCCCTCAAGAGACCCAGTACTTC,CASSRAGGPQETQYF
TRBD1,TRBV6-6,TRBJ1-1,-,TGTGCCAGCAGTATACAGGGGGCCACTGAAGCTTTCTTT,CASSIQGATEAFF
TRBD2,TRBV19,TRBJ2-3,-,TGTGCCAGTAGTATTTTACGGGAGGGCACAGATACGCAGTATTTT,CASSILREGTDTQYF
TRBD1,TRBV6-5,TRBJ1-5,-,TGTGCCAGCAGAAGACAGGGGAATCAGCCCCAGCATTTT,CASRRQGNQPQHF
TRBD2,TRBV5-4,TRBJ2-2,few,TGTGCCAGCAGTCGAGCGGGGCAAGGAGCCACCGGGGAGCTGTTTTTT,CASSRAGQGATGELFF
-,TRBV27,TRBJ1-1,-,TGTGCCAGCAGGAAAATACAGGGAGGGTACACTGAAGCTTTCTTT,CASRKIQGGYTEAFF
TRBD2,TRBV4-3,TRBJ2-1,few,TGCGCCAGCAGCCAAGATCGTACGGGGGGTGAGCAGTTCTTC,CASSQDRTGGEQFF
-,TRBV4-3,TRBJ2-5,once,TGCGCCAGCAGCCAGGGAGCCGGGTACCAAGAGACCCAGTACTTC,CASSQGAGYQETQYF
TRBD1,TRBV7-6,TRBJ1-4,-,TGTGCCAGCAGCTTAGTAATGGCGGGGACAGGGGTAGAAAAACTGTTTTTT,CASSLVMAGTGVEKLFF
-,TRBV6-2/TRBV6-3,TRBJ2-4,once,TGTGCCAGCAGTTACGGAGTGGGTCCAGCCAAAAACATTCAGTACTTC,CASSYGVGPAKNIQYF
TRBD1,TRBV3-1/TRBV3-2,TRBJ2-7,-,TGTGCCAGCAGCCCGGACAGGGTCGGAAAATTTTACTACGAGCAGTACTTC,CASSPDRVGKFYYEQYF
-,TRBV5-4,TRBJ1-5,few,TGTGCCAGCAGCTTGGGAGGATCCAATCAGCCCCAGCATTTT,CASSLGGSNQPQHF
TRBD2,TRBV12-3/TRBV12-4,TRBJ2-1,-,TGTGCCAGCAGTTCCTGGGGGGGGACTGAGCAGTTCTTC,CASSSWGGTEQFF
-,TRBV18,TRBJ1-1,-,TGTGCCAGCTCACCACCGTCCGGTACCGCTTTCTTT,CASSPPSGTAFF
-,TRBV9,TRBJ2-2,-,TGTGCCAGCAGCGTAGGAGTGACTCTCCGGGGGAGAAGTGTGACCGGGGAGCTGTTTTTT,CASSVGVTLRGRSVTGELFF
-,TRBV7-2,TRBJ1-5,many,TGTGCCAGCAGCTTAGGATCACCGGGGCAGCCCCAGCATTTT,CASSLGSPGQPQHF
-,TRBV7-3,TRBJ1-2,-,TGTGCCAGCAGCTTAACGTTGTCGAAAGGGGAACGGGGCTACACCTTC,CASSLTLSKGERGYTF
-,TRBV29-1,TRBJ2-3,-,TGCAGCGTTGAAGCCCCACAGGGAACAGATACGCAGTATTTT,CSVEAPQGTDTQYF
-,TRBV11-2,TRBJ1-2,-,TGTGCCAGCAGCTTAAGTACCCGGGCTAACTATGGCTACACCTTC,CASSLSTRANYGYTF
TRBD2,TRBV19,TRBJ2-1,many,TGTGCCAGTAGTATCTCTAGCGGGAAGTACAATGAGCAGTTCTTC,CASSISSGKYNEQFF
TRBD1,TRBV28,TRBJ1-2,-,TGTGCCAGCAGGACCCGGGACAGAGGGTATGGCTACACCTTC,CASRTRDRGYGYTF
-,TRBV5-3,TRBJ1-6,few,TGTGCCAGAAGGCAGTATAATTCACCCCTCCACTTT,CARRQYNSPLHF
-,TRBV6-5,TRBJ2-7,-,TGTGCCGCCCAGGGGAGTACCTACGAGCAGTACTTC,CAAQGSTYEQYF
-,TRBV10-3,TRBJ1-3,-,TGTGCCATCAGTGAGGCGGGGATTTCTGGAAACACCATATATTTT,CAISEAGISGNTIYF
TRBD1,TRBV3-1/TRBV3-2,TRBJ1-1,once,TGTGCCAGCAGCCTTCAGGGGGCTAGGACTGAAGCTTTCTTT,CASSLQGARTEAFF
TRBD2,TRBV11-1,TRBJ2-7,-,TGTGCCAGCAGCCTCCTCCCCCGGGAGGCGTCCTACGAGCAGTACTTC,CASSLLPREASYEQYF
-,TRBV7-2,TRBJ2-3,-,TGTGCCAGCAGCTCCTCTAGGTACACGCAGTATTTT,CASSSSRYTQYF
TRBD1,TRBV27,TRBJ1-2,-,TGTGCCAGCAGTCCGGGACAGGAAAGGAGCTACACCTTC,CASSPGQERSYTF
TRBD2,TRBV19,TRBJ2-1,-,TGTGCCAGTAGTTCCGGGACTAGCGGGAAATATGAGCAGTTCTTC,CASSSGTSGKYEQFF
-,TRBV6-5,TRBJ2-3,-,TGTGCCAGCAGTTTTCGGGGGAGAGCAGATACGCAGTATTTT,CASSFRGRADTQYF
-,TRBV10-2,TRBJ1-3,many,TGCGCCAGCAAGAGGGATGTGAGCTCTGGAAACACCATATATTTT,CASKRDVSSGNTIYF
-,TRBV11-1,TRBJ2-2,-,TGTGCCAGCAGCTTAGGGACTAACACCGGGGAGCTGTTTTTT,CASSLGTNTGELFF
TRBD1,TRBV19,TRBJ1-2,-,TGTGCCAGTAGTGAAGACAGGGCTGGGGGCTACACCTTC,CASSEDRAGGYTF
TRBD1,TRBV19,TRBJ1-4,few,TGTGCCAGTAGTCGATTTGCGGACAGGTTTCTTGAAAAACTGTTTTTT,CASSRFADRFLEKLFF
TRBD2,TRBV27,TRBJ2-1,once,TGTGCCAGCAGTACACGGGACCCGTGGCGGGAGGGGTCCTACAATGAGCAGTTCTTC,CASSTRDPWREGSYNEQFF
TRBD1,TRBV4-3,TRBJ1-4,-,TGCGCCAGCAGCCAAGGTGTCCCGGGACAGGGGGATGAAAAACTGTTTTTT,CASSQGVPGQGDEKLFF
-,TRBV7-2,TRBJ1-3,-,TGTGCCAGCAGCCCCCAGGGCCTCTCTGGAAACACCATATATTTT,CASSPQGLSGNTIYF
-,TRBV20-1,TRBJ1-6,-,TGCAGTGCTAGTATATCCGGGGGGGATTCACCCCTCCACTTT,CSASISGGDSPLHF
TRBD1,TRBV2,TRBJ2-5,-,TGTGCCAGCAGTTACCCTTCGACAGGGGGTAGGGAGACCCAGTACTTC,CASSYPSTGGRETQYF
-,TRBV30,TRBJ1-1,-,TGTGCCTGGAGTTTAGGGGGGGGAAACACTGAAGCTTTCTTT,CAWSLGGGNTEAFF